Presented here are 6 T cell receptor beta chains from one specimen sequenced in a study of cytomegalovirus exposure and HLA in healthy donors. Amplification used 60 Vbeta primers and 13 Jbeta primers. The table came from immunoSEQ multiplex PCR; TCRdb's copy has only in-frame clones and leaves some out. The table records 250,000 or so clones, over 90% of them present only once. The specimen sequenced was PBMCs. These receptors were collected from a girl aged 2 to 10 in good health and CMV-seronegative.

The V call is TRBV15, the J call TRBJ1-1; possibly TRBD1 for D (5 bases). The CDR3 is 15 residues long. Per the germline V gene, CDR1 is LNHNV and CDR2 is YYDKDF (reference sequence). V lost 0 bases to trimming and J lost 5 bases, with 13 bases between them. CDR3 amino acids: CATSRDRVVGTEAFF. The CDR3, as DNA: TGTGCCACCAGCAGAGACAGGGTCGTTGGAACTGAAGCTTTCTTT.

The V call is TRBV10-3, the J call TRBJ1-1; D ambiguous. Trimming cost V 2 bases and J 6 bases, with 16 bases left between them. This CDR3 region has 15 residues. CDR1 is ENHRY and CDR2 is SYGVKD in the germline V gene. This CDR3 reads CAISEPWAQTSEAFF. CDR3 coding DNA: TGTGCCATCAGTGAGCCGTGGGCACAGACGTCTGAAGCTTTCTTT.

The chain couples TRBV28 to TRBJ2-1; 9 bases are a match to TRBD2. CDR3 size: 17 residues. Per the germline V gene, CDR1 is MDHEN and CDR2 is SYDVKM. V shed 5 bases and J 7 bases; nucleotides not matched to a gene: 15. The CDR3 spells CASSPPLGGRAGNEQFF. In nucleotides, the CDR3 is TGTGCCAGCAGTCCGCCCCTGGGCGGGAGGGCCGGGAATGAGCAGTTCTTC.

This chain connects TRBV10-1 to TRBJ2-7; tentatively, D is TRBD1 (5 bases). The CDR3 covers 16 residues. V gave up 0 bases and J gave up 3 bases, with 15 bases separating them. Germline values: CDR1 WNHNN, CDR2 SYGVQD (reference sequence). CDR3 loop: CASSESEDMRFYEQYF. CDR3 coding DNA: TGCGCCAGCAGTGAGTCTGAGGACATGAGGTTCTACGAGCAGTACTTC.

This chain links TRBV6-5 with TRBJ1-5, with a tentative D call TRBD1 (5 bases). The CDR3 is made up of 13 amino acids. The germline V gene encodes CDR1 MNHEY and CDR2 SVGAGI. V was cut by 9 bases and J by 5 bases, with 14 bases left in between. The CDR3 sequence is CARGGVWDQPQHF. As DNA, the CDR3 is TGTGCCAGGGGGGGGGTTTGGGATCAGCCCCAGCATTTT.

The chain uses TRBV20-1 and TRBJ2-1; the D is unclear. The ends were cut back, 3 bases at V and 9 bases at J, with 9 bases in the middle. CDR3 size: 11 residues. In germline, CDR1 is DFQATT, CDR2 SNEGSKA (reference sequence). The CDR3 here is CSASPAFEQFF. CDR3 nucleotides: TGCAGTGCTAGCCCCGCGTTTGAGCAGTTCTTC.